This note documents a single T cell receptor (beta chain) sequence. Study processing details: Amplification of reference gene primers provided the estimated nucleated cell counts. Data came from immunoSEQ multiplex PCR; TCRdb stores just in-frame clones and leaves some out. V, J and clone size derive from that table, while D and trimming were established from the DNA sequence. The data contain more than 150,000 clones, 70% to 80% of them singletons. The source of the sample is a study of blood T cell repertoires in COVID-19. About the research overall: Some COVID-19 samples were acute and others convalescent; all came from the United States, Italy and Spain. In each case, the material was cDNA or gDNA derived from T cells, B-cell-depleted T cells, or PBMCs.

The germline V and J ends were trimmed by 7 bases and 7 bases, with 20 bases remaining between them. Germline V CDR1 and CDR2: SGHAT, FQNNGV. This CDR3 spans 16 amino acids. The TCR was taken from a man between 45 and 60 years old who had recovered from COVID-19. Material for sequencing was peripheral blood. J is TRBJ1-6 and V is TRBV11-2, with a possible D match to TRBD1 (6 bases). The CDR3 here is CASNDAQGSWNSPLHF. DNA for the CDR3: TGTGCCAGCAACGATGCACAGGGATCGTGGAATTCACCCCTCCACTTT.